These 22 T cell receptor beta chains originate from one sample sequenced in a study of T-cell memory formation after mild COVID-19. TCRdb called the 5' RACE reads again in MiXCR, with one record for every CDR3 protein. The table lists some 130,000 distinct CDR3 sequences, 16% of them singletons. Sequenced material: PBMCs or a T cell subset sorted from them (not recorded which). Receptors originate from an adult woman who had mild COVID-19 (a few samples of this study predate the infection). Cell type and time point are not known.

The rearrangement joins TRBV29-1 to TRBJ2-1, with D possibly TRBD2 on 5 matching bases. This CDR3 is 15 amino acids long. The V and J ends lost 6 bases and 6 bases respectively, with 21 bases between them. In germline, CDR1 is SQVTM, CDR2 ANQGSEA. CDR3 sequence reads: CSVSWGDIRGNEQFF. The CDR3 DNA is TGCAGCGTGTCTTGGGGAGATATTCGGGGCAATGAGCAGTTCTTC.

The table lists this clonotype with a few counts. J is TRBJ1-2 and V is TRBV2; weak D call: TRBD1 (5 bases). Germline CDR1 and CDR2: SNHLY and FYNNEI. This CDR3 is 13 amino acids long. Trimming removed 6 bases from V and 4 bases from J, with 12 bases in between. The CDR3 protein is CASRRGETYGYTF. In DNA form, the CDR3 reads TGTGCCAGCAGGAGGGGAGAGACCTATGGCTACACCTTC.

This clonotype was seen more than once but under ten times. V is TRBV20-1 and J is TRBJ2-2; D is uncertain. Trimming removed 0 bases from V and 3 bases from J, with 14 bases in between. The CDR3 loop spans 16 amino acids. Germline CDR1 DFQATT, CDR2 SNEGSKA (reference sequence). The CDR3 loop reads CSARDLRALDTGELFF. In DNA, the CDR3 is TGCAGTGCTAGAGATCTCCGTGCTTTGGACACCGGGGAGCTGTTTTTT.

This clonotype showed up just a few times. The J gene is TRBJ1-5, the V gene TRBV5-5; D is undetermined. Germline V CDR1 and CDR2: SGHKS, YYEKEE (reference sequence). The CDR3 spans 15 residues. V dropped 0 bases and J dropped 3 bases, with 10 bases sitting between them. Here the CDR3 DNA reads TGTGCCAGCAGCTTGGAGGCAGTCAACAATCAGCCCCAGCATTTT. Residues: CASSLEAVNNQPQHF.

V is TRBV7-2 and J is TRBJ2-7; TRBD1 aligns across 7 bases. The V gene's germline CDR1 is SGHTA and CDR2 FQGNSA. The CDR3 runs to 15 residues. V lost 5 bases to trimming and J lost 2 bases; unmatched junction nucleotides: 9. As DNA, the CDR3 is TGTGCCAGCAGCCGGGGACAGCCTAAGACCTACGAGCAGTACTTC. Translating gives CASSRGQPKTYEQYF.

This clonotype was counted between two and nine times. Just one base apart from a much larger clone, this may be a read error. The chain has TRBV7-9 and TRBJ2-7; D not resolved. The CDR3 spans 11 residues. V lost 1 base to trimming and J lost 5 bases, with 3 bases between them. Germline CDR1 reads SEHNR; CDR2 reads FQNEAQ (reference sequence). This CDR3 reads CASSLGNEQYF. Written as DNA, the CDR3 is TGTGCCAGCAGCTTAGGGAACGAGCAGTACTTC.

This clonotype has only a few counts. CDR3 protein: CASSREGSENSPLHF. The CDR3 nucleotides are TGCGCCAGCAGCCGAGAAGGGTCGGAAAATTCACCCCTCCACTTT. J is TRBJ1-6 and V is TRBV5-1, with D uncertain. Germline V gene lookup returns CDR1 SGHRS and CDR2 YFSETQ. There are 15 residues in the CDR3. V was shortened by 4 bases and J by 7 bases, with 15 bases between the two germline ends.

This clonotype showed up just a few times. V gene TRBV24-1 combines with J gene TRBJ2-1; the match to TRBD2 covers 7 bases. Germline V gene data show CDR1 as KGHDR and CDR2 as SFDVKD. This CDR3 comprises 15 residues. The ends lost 1 base at V and 7 bases at J; junction bases unmatched: 6. For the CDR3, the DNA is TGTGCCACCAGTGATTTTCGGGGAGCGGGAAATGAGCAGTTCTTC. It codes for CATSDFRGAGNEQFF.

In this sample, this clonotype turned up a few times. The V gene is TRBV18, the J gene TRBJ2-2; D may be TRBD1 (6 bases). With 6 bases removed from V and 0 bases from J, the gap between germline ends came to 11 bases. Germline CDR1 KGHSH, CDR2 LQKENI. This CDR3 is 15 amino acids long. The chain's CDR3 is CASSLQGSNTGELFF. CDR3 nucleotide sequence: TGTGCCAGCTCGCTACAGGGATCGAACACCGGGGAGCTGTTTTTT.

This clonotype appeared a few times. The rearrangement joins TRBV9 to TRBJ2-2, with D tentatively TRBD2 (5 bases). V shed 4 bases and J shed 4 bases, with 14 bases lying between them. CDR3 length: 15 amino acids. Germline CDR1 is SGDLS and CDR2 is YYNGEE. The CDR3 DNA reads as TGTGCCAGCAGCCCACCAGGTCGGGGCACCGGGGAGCTGTTTTTT. It translates to CASSPPGRGTGELFF.

There are a few counts of this clonotype. The chain is built from TRBV5-1 and TRBJ1-4, with 8 bases identical to TRBD1. This CDR3 spans 15 amino acids. Germline CDR1 is SGHRS and CDR2 is YFSETQ. V lost 4 bases to trimming and J lost 7 bases; unmatched junction nucleotides: 9. CDR3 nucleotide sequence: TGCGCCAGCAGCCGGGCCAGGCAGGGGGCTGAAAAACTGTTTTTT. As protein: CASSRARQGAEKLFF.

The chain has TRBV12-5 and TRBJ1-2; 9 bases match TRBD1. Germline V gene data show CDR1 as LGHNT and CDR2 as FRNRAP. The CDR3 consists of 15 residues. With 1 base clipped from V and 3 bases from J, the junction kept 3 bases outside the gene matches. The CDR3 nucleotides read TGTGCTAGTGGTTTGGGACAGGGGGATGACTATGGCTACACCTTC. Protein product: CASGLGQGDDYGYTF.

The CDR3 loop is CASSTSGSVRYEQYF. The CDR3 region has the DNA TGTGCCAGCAGCACCTCAGGATCGGTCCGCTACGAGCAGTACTTC. The V gene is TRBV7-8, the J gene TRBJ2-7; unclear D gene. There are 15 residues in the CDR3. CDR1 is SGHVS, CDR2 FQNEAQ, per germline. V was pared by 5 bases and J by 3 bases, with 17 bases between.

The rearrangement links TRBV7-6 to TRBJ2-1; 7 bases fit TRBD1. V lost 5 bases and J lost 7; bases outside the gene matches: 5. CDR3 length: 13 amino acids. Germline CDR1 is SGHVS and CDR2 is FNYEAQ. CDR3 amino acids: CASSHDRANEQFF. CDR3 nucleotides: TGTGCCAGCAGCCATGACAGGGCAAATGAGCAGTTCTTC.

Only a few counts were recorded for this clonotype. The chain joins TRBV5-1 to TRBJ2-1; tentatively, D is TRBD2 (6 bases). CDR3 length: 12 residues. The V end lost 6 bases, the J end lost 4 bases, and 8 bases lay between the germline ends. Germline CDR1 and CDR2: SGHRS and YFSETQ. This CDR3 reads CASTEGYNEQFF. The DNA of the CDR3 is TGCGCCAGCACGGAGGGATACAATGAGCAGTTCTTC.

The rearrangement uses TRBV7-2 and TRBJ2-2; D possibly uses TRBD1 or TRBD2 (5 bases each). Germline values: CDR1 SGHTA, CDR2 FQGNSA. CDR3 length: 17 residues. V was clipped by 4 bases and J by 6 bases, with 21 bases between them. The CDR3: CASSSFTGTPAAGELFF. As DNA, the CDR3 is TGTGCCAGCAGCTCTTTTACCGGGACCCCAGCCGCCGGGGAGCTGTTTTTT.

This clonotype was seen more than once but under ten times. This chain joins TRBV10-3 and TRBJ1-2, with D tentatively TRBD1 (6 bases). The V gene's germline CDR1 is ENHRY and CDR2 SYGVKD. Trimming removed 10 bases from V and 5 bases from J, with 14 bases in between. The CDR3 length is 12 residues. CDR3 coding DNA: TGTGCCACCGGACAGCCCAATTATGGCTACACCTTC. It yields the protein CATGQPNYGYTF.

The chain combines TRBV12-3 or TRBV12-4 with TRBJ2-4; the D is unclear. CDR3 length: 16 residues. V shed 5 bases and J shed 0 bases, with 14 bases lying between them. The CDR3, as DNA: TGTGCCAGCAGTGAGGAAGTAGCCCTAGCCAAAAACATTCAGTACTTC. Amino acid sequence: CASSEEVALAKNIQYF.

This sequence joins TRBV18 and TRBJ2-1; D is possibly TRBD1 (5 bases). The CDR3 consists of 15 residues. Trimming shortened V by 0 bases and J by 5 bases, and 11 bases separated the two germline ends. Germline V gives CDR1 KGHSH, CDR2 LQKENI. As DNA, the CDR3 is TGTGCCAGCTCACCACCAGGGGCCAACAACAATGAGCAGTTCTTC. This encodes CASSPPGANNNEQFF.

This chain uses TRBV24-1 with TRBJ2-3, with D possibly being TRBD1 (5 bases). Germline assignment: CDR1 KGHDR and CDR2 SFDVKD. Trimming left V 0 bases short and J 10 bases short, with 16 bases between. The CDR3 loop spans 15 amino acids. CDR3 nucleotide sequence: TGTGCCACCAGTGATTTGCAGCCAGGGAAGGTGGCGCAGTATTTT. It is translated as CATSDLQPGKVAQYF.

The J gene is TRBJ1-1, the V gene TRBV18; 9 bases align to TRBD1. The germline V gene encodes CDR1 KGHSH and CDR2 LQKENI. The CDR3 is 15 residues long. Losses at the gene ends were 3 bases for V and 0 bases for J; bases not matched to a gene: 2. Here the CDR3 reads CASSPGTGMNTEAFF. CDR3 in DNA: TGTGCCAGCTCACCCGGGACAGGGATGAACACTGAAGCTTTCTTT.

This clonotype has a handful of counts. The chain has TRBV5-1 and TRBJ2-7; perhaps TRBD1 as D (6 bases). Trimming removed 0 bases from V and 5 bases from J, with 12 bases in between. Per germline, CDR1 SGHRS and CDR2 YFSETQ. This CDR3 region has 14 residues. The CDR3 sequence: CASSLGKGDHEQYF. The CDR3 region has the DNA TGCGCCAGCAGCTTGGGGAAGGGGGACCACGAGCAGTACTTC.